The T cell receptor beta chain under discussion was sequenced for a study of cytomegalovirus exposure and HLA in healthy donors. Study-level results: Later work found most CMV-associated TCR beta chains apparently HLA-restricted. The study listed under 200 cytomegalovirus-associated TCR beta chains.

13 Jbeta primers and 60 Vbeta primers were used for the PCR. Data came from immunoSEQ multiplex PCR; TCRdb stores just in-frame clones and leaves some out. This listing includes 100,000 to 150,000 clones. In regard to this clone: Its antigen remains unidentified.

CDR1 and CDR2 (germline): SGDLS, YYNGEE. V was cut by 4 bases and J by 4 bases, with 11 bases left in between. The length of the CDR3 is 14 residues. Source material: PBMCs. The chain carries TRBV9 and TRBJ2-2; no definite D call. This sequence originates from a man aged 30 to 39 in good health and CMV-seronegative. In DNA, the CDR3 is TGTGCCAGCAGCCCAAAATCAGGCACCGGGGAGCTGTTTTTT. Amino acids: CASSPKSGTGELFF.